This T cell receptor (beta chain) was obtained from a study of glioma-infiltrating T cells after dendritic cell vaccination (dated by TCRdb to 2016 to 2017). With respect to the entire study: The cohort comprised approximately 15 glioblastoma patients from Phase I and II dendritic cell vaccination trials, 9 newly diagnosed and 6 with recurrent disease. The vaccine consisted of monocyte-derived dendritic cells cultured roughly 7 days with IL-4 and GM-CSF, then pulsed overnight with autologous tumor lysate. Deep sequencing of TCR beta CDR3 regions was used to quantify tumor-infiltrating lymphocyte content and compare tumor and blood repertoires in dendritic cell-vaccinated glioblastoma patients. Survival after dendritic cell vaccination was correlated with TCR sequencing metrics such as TIL content and the overlap between tumor and blood repertoires. Autologous tumor lysate-pulsed dendritic cell vaccination was administered to the patients between about 2003 and 2012. Three intradermal dendritic cell vaccine injections were administered to patients at biweekly intervals in the arm below the axilla. The study at large found these results: TCR clonality showed no direct relationship with survival, which suggests that a diverse polyclonal response may matter. Higher estimated pretreatment TIL content predicted longer time to progression and overall survival after dendritic cell vaccination. The three-group TCR overlap response model was described as speculative and requiring prospective validation. The cohort was small and heterogeneous, with few patients having full blood and tumor sets and even fewer initial-recurrent tumor pairs.

Note on this clone: The target of this receptor is not known. Per-base qualities were not stored, and no clone one base away is much larger.

The CDR1 and CDR2 encoded by the germline V gene are MNHEY and SVGAGI. V was cut back by 0 bases and J by 1 base, leaving a gap of 6 bases between them. Its CDR3 holds 14 amino acids, cysteine through phenylalanine. Left in the record is the CDR3 DNA by itself, 42 bases read in frame from the first base. This specimen's time point label, per the study, means: after dendritic cell vaccination, including at tumor progression/relapse. Patients were selected on the basis of adequate residual fresh-frozen tumor tissue and more than two years of available survival data. An isocitrate dehydrogenase mutation was not carried by any of the glioblastoma patients, although molecular status was otherwise variable. PBMC were collected before vaccination, two weeks after the third vaccination, and at tumor progression when it occurred. The Qiagen DNeasy Blood extraction Kit was used for extraction of genomic DNA.

TCRB CDR3 regions were amplified from about 2 ug genomic DNA, or all available DNA if less, using the immunoSEQ assay. Multiplex PCR used 60 forward primers for TCR V beta segments and 13 reverse primers for J beta segments. To estimate the number of reads per starting template, synthetic control templates were added to each sample at limiting dilution. The Illumina HiSeq System generated 87 bp sequencing reads. The authors processed their data as follows. PCR and sequencing errors were removed by merging closely related sequences with a nearest neighbor algorithm. TCR overlap was defined as the percentage of unique tumor TCR beta sequences that were also found in the peripheral blood of the same patient. The table was pulled from immuneACCESS by TCRdb, which kept in-frame rearrangements only. Such tables lose some clones; where checked, under half of the loss comes from unresolved V genes, and the rest has no known cause. V and J calls and clone size are as listed in that table; D and trimming were resolved from the DNA. A total of about 87,000 clones appear in this sample, about four fifths of them only once. The ten largest make up 6% to 7.5% of the sample.

This sequence originates from a human donor with glioblastoma. This chain is built from TRBV6-5 and TRBJ1-1; a confident D gene designation cannot be given. Sequences were derived from blood, sampled after dendritic cell vaccination. The DNA is TGTGCCAGCAGTTACTCACCCGGGAACACTGAAGCTTTCTTT. Its protein reads: CASSYSPGNTEAFF.